Sequencing of this T cell receptor (beta chain) was carried out in a study of T cell responses to AZD1222 COVID-19 vaccine. Repertoires were generated with immunoSEQ multiplex PCR, while TCRdb's copy carries only in-frame clones and drops some. The sample has some 120,000 clones, 88% seen once. Trimming shortened V by 4 bases and J by 3 bases, and 9 bases separated the two germline ends. The CDR3 covers 13 residues. CDR1 is SNHLY and CDR2 is FYNNEI in the germline V gene. Sequencing was performed on peripheral blood, taken on day 0 of AZD1222 vaccination. The chain joins TRBV2 to TRBJ1-2; D is possibly TRBD1 (6 bases). The sequence derives from an adult in good health. CDR3 in amino acids: CASSVEGDYGYTF. The CDR3, as DNA: TGTGCCAGCAGTGTGGAGGGGGACTATGGCTACACCTTC.